There are a few counts of the clone carrying this TCR beta chain. The antigen is undetermined. The PCR made use of 60 Vbeta and 13 Jbeta primers. Some clones are missing from TCRdb's copy, which holds only in-frame ones; the method was immunoSEQ multiplex PCR. Of over 100,000 clones listed, approximately 66% are singletons. Per germline, CDR1 SEHNR and CDR2 FQNEAQ (reference sequence). CDR3 length: 14 amino acids. V lost 1 base and J 6 bases, leaving 7 bases between the germline ends. This record comes from a study of cytomegalovirus exposure and HLA in healthy donors. Study-wide findings and caveats: Many donors shared some public TCRs, even though most TCR sequences were rare. TCR beta V- and J-gene trimming, according to a later analysis, was linked to a missense DCLRE1C variant. It was 150 to 200 TCR beta chains that were listed as cytomegalovirus-associated. Most of the TCR beta V segments (in an earlier analysis) were productive either about 87% or about 30% of the time.

The sequenced sample consisted of PBMCs. V gene TRBV7-9 combines with J gene TRBJ1-6; D is undetermined. The clonotype comes from a woman aged 35 to 49 in good health and CMV-seropositive. The CDR3: CASSLEQLNSPLHF. The CDR3 nucleotides read TGTGCCAGCAGCTTAGAACAGCTTAATTCACCCCTCCACTTT.